This T cell receptor beta chain was sequenced for a study of Tregs in tolerant kidney transplant recipients. Overall study: Mixed chimerism was transient after nonmyeloablative marrow transplants from related graft donors. Whole-study findings and limits: Nucleotide sequences could not be compared across some patients' samples due to primer changes.

Trimming shortened V by 0 bases and J by 0 bases, and 10 bases separated the two germline ends. CDR3 length: 16 amino acids. The germline CDR1 and CDR2 sequences are SGHRS and YFSETQ. Unstimulated regulatory T cells (CD4+CD25+CD127-), CD4+CD25- non-regulatory cells, CD4 and CD8 cells were FACS-sorted from thawed PBMCs. TCRdb's copy holds only in-frame clones and misses some; the assay was immunoSEQ multiplex PCR. The repertoire has about 94,000 clones, approximately 93% of them found once; the top ten carry about 0.45%. The count of this clone is one. The antigen is not known. The TCR comes from a human donor who received a combined kidney and bone marrow transplant. V and J are TRBV5-1 and TRBJ2-1; D possibly corresponds to TRBD2 (7 bases). The sequenced sample was CD4+ T cells from blood, obtained before the transplant. CDR3 amino acids: CASSLGGGSSYNEQFF. For the CDR3, the DNA is TGCGCCAGCAGCTTGGGCGGGGGCAGCTCCTACAATGAGCAGTTCTTC. Filled out from reference TRBV5-1 and TRBJ2-1, the complete variable domain reads KAGVTQTPRYLIKTRGQQVTLSCSPISGHRSVSWYQQTPGQGLQFLFEYFSETQRNKGNFPGRFSGRQFSNSRSEMNVSTLELGDSALYLCASSLGGGSSYNEQFFGPGTRLTVL.